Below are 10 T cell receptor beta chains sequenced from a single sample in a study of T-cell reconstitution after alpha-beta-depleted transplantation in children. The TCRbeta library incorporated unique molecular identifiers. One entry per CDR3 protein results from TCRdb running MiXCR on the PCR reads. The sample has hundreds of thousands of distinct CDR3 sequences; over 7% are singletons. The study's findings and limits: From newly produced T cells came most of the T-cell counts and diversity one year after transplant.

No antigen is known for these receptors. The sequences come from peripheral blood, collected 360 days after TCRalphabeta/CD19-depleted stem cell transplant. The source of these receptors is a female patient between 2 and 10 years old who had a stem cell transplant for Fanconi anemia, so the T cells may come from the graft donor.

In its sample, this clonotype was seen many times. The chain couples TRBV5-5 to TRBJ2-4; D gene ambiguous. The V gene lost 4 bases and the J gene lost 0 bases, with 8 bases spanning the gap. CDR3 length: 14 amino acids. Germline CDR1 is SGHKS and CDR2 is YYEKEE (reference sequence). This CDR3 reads CASSVHEAKNIQYF. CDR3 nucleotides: TGTGCCAGCAGCGTACATGAAGCCAAAAACATTCAGTACTTC.

This CDR3 is CATSDPTGFEQYF. The CDR3 DNA is TGTGCCACCAGTGATCCGACAGGGTTCGAGCAGTACTTC. The rearrangement joins TRBV24-1 to TRBJ2-7, with 7 bases matching TRBD1. The J segment lost 6 bases and the V segment lost 3 bases, leaving 4 bases of the junction unmatched. Germline V lookup: CDR1 KGHDR, CDR2 SFDVKD. The CDR3 loop spans 13 amino acids.

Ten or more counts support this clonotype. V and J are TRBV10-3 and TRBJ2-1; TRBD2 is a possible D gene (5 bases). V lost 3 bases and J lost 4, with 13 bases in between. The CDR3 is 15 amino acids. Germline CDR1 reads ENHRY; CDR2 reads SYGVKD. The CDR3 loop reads CAISERRRYYNEQFF. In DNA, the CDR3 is TGTGCCATCAGTGAACGGAGGCGGTATTACAATGAGCAGTTCTTC.

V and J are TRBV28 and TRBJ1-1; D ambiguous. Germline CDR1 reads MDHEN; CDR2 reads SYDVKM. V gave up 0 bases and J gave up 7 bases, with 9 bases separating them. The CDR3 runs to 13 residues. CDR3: CASSLWLGGEAFF. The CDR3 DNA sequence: TGTGCCAGCAGTTTATGGTTGGGAGGTGAAGCTTTCTTT.

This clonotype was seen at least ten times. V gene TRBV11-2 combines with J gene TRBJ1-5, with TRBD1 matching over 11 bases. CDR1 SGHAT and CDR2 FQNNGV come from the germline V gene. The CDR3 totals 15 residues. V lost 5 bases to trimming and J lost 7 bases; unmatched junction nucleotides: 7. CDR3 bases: TGTGCCAGCAGCCGTGCCGGGACAGGGGGACAGCCCCAGCATTTT. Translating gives CASSRAGTGGQPQHF.

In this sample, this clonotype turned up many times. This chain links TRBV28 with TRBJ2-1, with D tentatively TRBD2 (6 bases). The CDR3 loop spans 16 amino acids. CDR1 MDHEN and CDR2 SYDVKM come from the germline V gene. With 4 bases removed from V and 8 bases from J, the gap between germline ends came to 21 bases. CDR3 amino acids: CASSSPQEGFRDEQFF. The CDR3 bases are TGTGCCAGCAGTTCACCGCAGGAGGGATTCCGCGATGAGCAGTTCTTC.

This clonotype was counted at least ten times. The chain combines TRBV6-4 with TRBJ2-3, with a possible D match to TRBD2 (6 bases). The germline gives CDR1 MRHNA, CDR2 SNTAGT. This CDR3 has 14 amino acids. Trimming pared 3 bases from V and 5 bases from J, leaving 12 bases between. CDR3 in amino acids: CASSERGRGDTQYF. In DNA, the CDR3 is TGTGCCAGCAGTGAGCGGGGTAGGGGAGATACGCAGTATTTT.

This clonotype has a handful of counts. CDR3 coding DNA: TGTGCCAGCAGTTTAGACAGACTCAGTGTGCAGTACTTC. It is translated as CASSLDRLSVQYF. The rearrangement joins TRBV6-4 to TRBJ2-7; weak D call: TRBD1 (5 bases). In germline, CDR1 is MRHNA, CDR2 SNTAGT. The length of the CDR3 is 13 residues. V was cut by 5 bases and J by 9 bases, with 17 bases left in between.

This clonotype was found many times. DNA for the CDR3: TGCGCCAGCAGCTTTGCGTTAATGAATGAAAAACTGTTTTTT. It yields the protein CASSFALMNEKLFF. The chain employs TRBV5-1 and TRBJ1-4; D remains unclear. Germline assignment: CDR1 SGHRS and CDR2 YFSETQ. Deletions cut 2 bases from V and 5 bases from J, with 10 bases between. The CDR3 is 14 amino acids.

The CDR3 nucleotides read TGTGCCTTCAATTCCTTGGGGATCGACTATGGCTACACCTTC. Translated: CAFNSLGIDYGYTF. V usage is TRBV12-3 or TRBV12-4 and J usage is TRBJ1-2, with unresolved D. The CDR3 contains 14 residues. Trimming left V 11 bases short and J 3 bases short, with 19 bases between.